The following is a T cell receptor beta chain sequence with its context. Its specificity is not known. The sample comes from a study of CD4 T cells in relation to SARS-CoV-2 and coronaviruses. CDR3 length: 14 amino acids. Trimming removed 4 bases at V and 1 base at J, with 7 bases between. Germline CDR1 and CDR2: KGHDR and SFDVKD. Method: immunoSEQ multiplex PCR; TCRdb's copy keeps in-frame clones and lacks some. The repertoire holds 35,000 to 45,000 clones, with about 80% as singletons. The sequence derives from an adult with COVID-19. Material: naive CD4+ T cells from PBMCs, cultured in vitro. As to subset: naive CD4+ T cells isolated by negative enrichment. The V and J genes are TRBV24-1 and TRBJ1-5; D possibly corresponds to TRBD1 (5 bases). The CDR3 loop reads CATSEGESNQPQHF. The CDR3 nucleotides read TGTGCCACCAGTGAAGGGGAGAGCAATCAGCCCCAGCATTTT.